A selection of T cell receptor beta chains follows, all from one sample in a study of CD8 T cells in Susac syndrome. Via MiXCR, TCRdb re-called the immunoSEQ multiplex PCR reads, giving one row per CDR3 protein. The data show roughly 200,000 distinct CDR3 sequences, with over 90% seen just once and approximately 0.099% held by the top ten. The source material was CD4+ T cells from PBMCs. The receptors originated from a human donor with Susac syndrome. Both conserved end residues are part of each CDR3. Fields, in order: CDR3 DNA, CDR3 protein, clone size, J gene, D gene, V gene. D genes are given only for firm matches. For some rows the clone size is stated as once, few or many, or as a class when expanded; others skip it.

cdr3_nt: TGTGCCAGCAGGAGGACCGGGGAGCTGTTTTTT; cdr3_aa: CASRRTGELFF; clone_size: -; j_call: TRBJ2-2; d_call: -; v_call: TRBV7-9
cdr3_nt: TGTGCCAGCAGTCCAAACCGGGGGGATAACTATGGCTACACCTTC; cdr3_aa: CASSPNRGDNYGYTF; clone_size: -; j_call: TRBJ1-2; d_call: -; v_call: TRBV6-5
cdr3_nt: TGTGCCAGCAGTTACTCCGGGGGCGCAAAGGGCTACACCTTC; cdr3_aa: CASSYSGGAKGYTF; clone_size: -; j_call: TRBJ1-2; d_call: -; v_call: TRBV6-2/TRBV6-3
cdr3_nt: TGCGCCAGCAGACGACAGCAAGAGACCCAGTACTTC; cdr3_aa: CASRRQQETQYF; clone_size: few; j_call: TRBJ2-5; d_call: -; v_call: TRBV5-1
cdr3_nt: TGTGCCAGCAGTCCTCAGGGACGATCTTTACTGTTATACAATGAGCAGTTCTTC; cdr3_aa: CASSPQGRSLLLYNEQFF; clone_size: once; j_call: TRBJ2-1; d_call: -; v_call: TRBV7-9
cdr3_nt: TGTGCCAGCAGCTTAGTCGGAATGCGGGAGACCCAGTACTTC; cdr3_aa: CASSLVGMRETQYF; clone_size: -; j_call: TRBJ2-5; d_call: -; v_call: TRBV11-2
cdr3_nt: TGTGCCAGCAGCTTCTGGGGCAGTATCTCTGGGGCCAACGTCCTGACTTTC; cdr3_aa: CASSFWGSISGANVLTF; clone_size: -; j_call: TRBJ2-6; d_call: -; v_call: TRBV7-9
cdr3_nt: TGTGCCAGCAGTCGCACAGGGTCTCGGAACTATGGCTACACCTTC; cdr3_aa: CASSRTGSRNYGYTF; clone_size: -; j_call: TRBJ1-2; d_call: -; v_call: TRBV28
cdr3_nt: TGCAGCGTTAAAACAGGGTTATCCGGGAATGAGCAGTTCTTC; cdr3_aa: CSVKTGLSGNEQFF; clone_size: -; j_call: TRBJ2-1; d_call: -; v_call: TRBV29-1
cdr3_nt: TGCGCCAGCAGCAAACGCCGGGATACGCAGTATTTT; cdr3_aa: CASSKRRDTQYF; clone_size: -; j_call: TRBJ2-3; d_call: -; v_call: TRBV10-2
cdr3_nt: TGTGCCACCAGCGAGGGCGCTAACTATGGCTACACCTTC; cdr3_aa: CATSEGANYGYTF; clone_size: -; j_call: TRBJ1-2; d_call: -; v_call: TRBV24-1
cdr3_nt: TGTGCCAGCAGTCCCAACCCCGGGACGGGGTACGAGCAGTACTTC; cdr3_aa: CASSPNPGTGYEQYF; clone_size: -; j_call: TRBJ2-7; d_call: -; v_call: TRBV28
cdr3_nt: TGTGCCAGCAGACAAGACTACCAAGAGACCCAGTACTTC; cdr3_aa: CASRQDYQETQYF; clone_size: -; j_call: TRBJ2-5; d_call: -; v_call: TRBV12-3/TRBV12-4
cdr3_nt: TGTGCCAGCTCAAATGGACAGGCCTACGAGCAGTACTTC; cdr3_aa: CASSNGQAYEQYF; clone_size: -; j_call: TRBJ2-7; d_call: TRBD1; v_call: TRBV18
cdr3_nt: TGTGCCAACAGAGATACGAACACCGGGGAGCTGTTTTTT; cdr3_aa: CANRDTNTGELFF; clone_size: once; j_call: TRBJ2-2; d_call: -; v_call: TRBV11-2
cdr3_nt: TGTGCCACCAGCAGAGTGGGGGGGGCCACACCCCTCCACTTT; cdr3_aa: CATSRVGGATPLHF; clone_size: -; j_call: TRBJ1-6; d_call: -; v_call: TRBV15
cdr3_nt: TGTGCCAGCAGCCAAGACCCGGGACAAAGAATGAACACTGAAGCTTTCTTT; cdr3_aa: CASSQDPGQRMNTEAFF; clone_size: -; j_call: TRBJ1-1; d_call: -; v_call: TRBV4-2
cdr3_nt: TGTGCCAGCAGCAAAGCCCTCAGCAGCCCCTACGAGCAGTACTTC; cdr3_aa: CASSKALSSPYEQYF; clone_size: -; j_call: TRBJ2-7; d_call: -; v_call: TRBV21-1
cdr3_nt: TGTGCCATCAGTGAGTCTACAGGGGAGACTGAAGCTTTCTTT; cdr3_aa: CAISESTGETEAFF; clone_size: -; j_call: TRBJ1-1; d_call: TRBD1; v_call: TRBV10-3
cdr3_nt: TGTGCCAGCAGTGGGGGTAGTCGTCAGCCCCAGCATTTT; cdr3_aa: CASSGGSRQPQHF; clone_size: once; j_call: TRBJ1-5; d_call: -; v_call: TRBV28
cdr3_nt: TGTGCCAGCAGCTTTGGACCTGGTTCTGGTGGATCACCCCTCCACTTT; cdr3_aa: CASSFGPGSGGSPLHF; clone_size: -; j_call: TRBJ1-6; d_call: -; v_call: TRBV3-1
cdr3_nt: TGTGCCAGCAGCTTCACAGGGGGGGTAGCGAGCACTGAAGCTTTCTTT; cdr3_aa: CASSFTGGVASTEAFF; clone_size: -; j_call: TRBJ1-1; d_call: TRBD1; v_call: TRBV7-8
cdr3_nt: TGCAGCGTCCAATTGGGGGGTATCAGTGAAAAACTGTTTTTT; cdr3_aa: CSVQLGGISEKLFF; clone_size: once; j_call: TRBJ1-4; d_call: -; v_call: TRBV29-1
cdr3_nt: TGTGCCAGCTCATACGACAGCACAGATACGCAGTATTTT; cdr3_aa: CASSYDSTDTQYF; clone_size: -; j_call: TRBJ2-3; d_call: -; v_call: TRBV18
cdr3_nt: TGTGCCAGCAGCTTAGGTCTAGCGCCAGATACGCAGTATTTT; cdr3_aa: CASSLGLAPDTQYF; clone_size: -; j_call: TRBJ2-3; d_call: -; v_call: TRBV7-2
cdr3_nt: TGTGCCAGCAGTCAGGGCAGGTCCTACGAGCAGTACTTC; cdr3_aa: CASSQGRSYEQYF; clone_size: few; j_call: TRBJ2-7; d_call: -; v_call: TRBV7-8
cdr3_nt: TGTGCCAGCAGTATTCGGGGGGGCACCGGGGAGCTGTTTTTT; cdr3_aa: CASSIRGGTGELFF; clone_size: -; j_call: TRBJ2-2; d_call: TRBD2; v_call: TRBV6-1
cdr3_nt: TGCGCCAGCAGCTTTGGGGACGGAAACACTGAAGCTTTCTTT; cdr3_aa: CASSFGDGNTEAFF; clone_size: -; j_call: TRBJ1-1; d_call: -; v_call: TRBV5-1
cdr3_nt: TGTGCCAGCAGCGAAAGCCAGGGGGCAGACATTCAGTACTTC; cdr3_aa: CASSESQGADIQYF; clone_size: -; j_call: TRBJ2-4; d_call: TRBD1; v_call: TRBV28
cdr3_nt: TGTGCCAGTAGGGGGACGGGAGCCTATGGCTACACCTTC; cdr3_aa: CASRGTGAYGYTF; clone_size: -; j_call: TRBJ1-2; d_call: -; v_call: TRBV19
cdr3_nt: TGCAGTGCTAGGACAGGAGGAGATTATGGTCAGCCCCAGCATTTT; cdr3_aa: CSARTGGDYGQPQHF; clone_size: -; j_call: TRBJ1-5; d_call: -; v_call: TRBV20-1
cdr3_nt: TGTGCCAGCAGCCAGTATGAAGGAGGTGAGCAGTTCTTC; cdr3_aa: CASSQYEGGEQFF; clone_size: -; j_call: TRBJ2-1; d_call: -; v_call: TRBV4-2
cdr3_nt: TGTGCCAGCTCGAACAGGGGATTGCGAGGCTACACCTTC; cdr3_aa: CASSNRGLRGYTF; clone_size: once; j_call: TRBJ1-2; d_call: TRBD1; v_call: TRBV18
cdr3_nt: TGTGCCAGCAGTTTAGACACAGGGAGAGACTACGAGCAGTACTTC; cdr3_aa: CASSLDTGRDYEQYF; clone_size: -; j_call: TRBJ2-7; d_call: -; v_call: TRBV12-3/TRBV12-4
cdr3_nt: TGCAGTGCTCGTCGGCCCAGAGAGCAGTACTTC; cdr3_aa: CSARRPREQYF; clone_size: -; j_call: TRBJ2-7; d_call: -; v_call: TRBV20-1
cdr3_nt: TGTGCCAGCAGCTCCCTGGACAAGAACGAGCAGTACTTC; cdr3_aa: CASSSLDKNEQYF; clone_size: -; j_call: TRBJ2-7; d_call: -; v_call: TRBV11-2
cdr3_nt: TGTGCCTGGAGTGTGAATAGGGCGGGCAATCAGCCCCAGCATTTT; cdr3_aa: CAWSVNRAGNQPQHF; clone_size: -; j_call: TRBJ1-5; d_call: -; v_call: TRBV30
cdr3_nt: TGTGCCTGGAGTCCACTACAGGGCTGGATGAACACTGAAGCTTTCTTT; cdr3_aa: CAWSPLQGWMNTEAFF; clone_size: -; j_call: TRBJ1-1; d_call: -; v_call: TRBV30
cdr3_nt: TGTGCCAGCAGCTTGGGGACTAGCGGGCCTGTTAAGACCCAGTACTTC; cdr3_aa: CASSLGTSGPVKTQYF; clone_size: -; j_call: TRBJ2-5; d_call: TRBD2; v_call: TRBV5-4
cdr3_nt: TGTGCCAGCAGCTTGGCCGGGGCGTTTCAGCCCCAGCATTTT; cdr3_aa: CASSLAGAFQPQHF; clone_size: -; j_call: TRBJ1-5; d_call: -; v_call: TRBV5-6
cdr3_nt: TGTGCCAGCAGCCCCCACACCCAAGAGACCCAGTACTTC; cdr3_aa: CASSPHTQETQYF; clone_size: few; j_call: TRBJ2-5; d_call: -; v_call: TRBV11-2
cdr3_nt: TGCAGTGTCGGAGGTCCGGGATCCTACGAGCAGTACTTC; cdr3_aa: CSVGGPGSYEQYF; clone_size: -; j_call: TRBJ2-7; d_call: -; v_call: TRBV20-1
cdr3_nt: TGTGCCTGGAGTACTGGGGGGCCCCCCACAGATACGCAGTATTTT; cdr3_aa: CAWSTGGPPTDTQYF; clone_size: -; j_call: TRBJ2-3; d_call: -; v_call: TRBV30
cdr3_nt: TGTGCCAGCAGTGGGACCTCAAGGGGCACTGAAGCTTTCTTT; cdr3_aa: CASSGTSRGTEAFF; clone_size: -; j_call: TRBJ1-1; d_call: -; v_call: TRBV6-5
cdr3_nt: TGTGCCAGCAGCTTAGCGGCTCTTTGGGGTAGCACAGATACGCAGTATTTT; cdr3_aa: CASSLAALWGSTDTQYF; clone_size: -; j_call: TRBJ2-3; d_call: -; v_call: TRBV13
cdr3_nt: TGCGCCAGCAGCCCGGGGCCCAGCGGGAGGGCCGCAGATACGCAGTATTTT; cdr3_aa: CASSPGPSGRAADTQYF; clone_size: -; j_call: TRBJ2-3; d_call: TRBD2; v_call: TRBV5-1
cdr3_nt: TGTGCCATCAGGCCCAGCGGGAGCTCCTACGAGCAGTACTTC; cdr3_aa: CAIRPSGSSYEQYF; clone_size: -; j_call: TRBJ2-7; d_call: TRBD2; v_call: TRBV10-3
cdr3_nt: TGTGCCAGCAGCTTAGATTCCACGGAACAAGAGACCCAGTACTTC; cdr3_aa: CASSLDSTEQETQYF; clone_size: -; j_call: TRBJ2-5; d_call: -; v_call: TRBV7-2